The next 14 T cell receptor beta chains were all read from a single sample in a study of regulatory T cells in long-lasting Graves disease (dated by TCRdb to the early 2020s). The library came from multiplex PCR. Sequenced using an Illumina HiSeq 4000. TCR beta libraries were built with iRepertoire HTBI primers and Arm-PCR amplification of CDR3 regions. Using fastp trimming at Q25 and MiXCR clonotype assembly, TCRdb reanalyzed the public sequencing data and kept in-frame beta chains. Here each entry gathers all rows of one CDR3 protein and keeps the most common genes and DNA. Within this sample are 550,000 to 600,000 distinct CDR3 sequences, with 15% to 20% of them counted one time only. 12% of the sample is in the top ten clones. The sample's time point label is to be understood as: newly diagnosed GD, antithyroid drugs for less than 3 months. For both TCR sequencing and RNA sequencing, RNA was extracted from PBMCs in TRIzol.

The data were also submitted as part of a second study, on T cells in Graves' hyperthyroidism and ophthalmopathy.

Material: peripheral blood mononuclear cells (PBMCs), obtained at new diagnosis, from a patient treated with antithyroid drugs. Every receptor here comes from a man in his late teens or twenties with Graves disease. Donor details come from another sample of the same person, matched by shared clones.

The CDR3 region is CASNLAGIAAFF. The CDR3 DNA reads TGTGCCAGCAACCTAGCGGGGATAGCGGCTTTCTTT. The genes are TRBV12-3 or TRBV12-4 and TRBJ1-1; no clear D gene. Trimming removed 7 bases from V and 11 bases from J, with 17 bases in between. There are 12 residues in the CDR3.

This clonotype was counted once. This CDR3 is CASSSSWTSGKAGELFF. CDR3 in DNA: TGTGCCAGCAGCTCGAGCTGGACTAGCGGGAAGGCCGGGGAGCTGTTTTTT. The rearrangement uses TRBV5-4 and TRBJ2-2; 12 nucleotides line up with TRBD2. CDR1 SGHNT and CDR2 YYREEE come from the germline V gene (reference sequence). The CDR3 totals 17 residues. V trimming: 3 bases; J trimming: 6 bases; junction bases outside the gene matches: 9.

The rearrangement links TRBV4-2 to TRBJ2-1; 9 nucleotides align to TRBD1. Germline CDR1 and CDR2: LGHNA and YNFKEQ. The V segment lost 4 bases and the J segment 4 bases; nucleotides outside the gene matches: 5. The CDR3 is 15 residues long. Here the CDR3 DNA reads TGTGCCAGCAGCCCGGACAGGGGAGATTACAATGAGCAGTTCTTC. Its translation: CASSPDRGDYNEQFF.

This clonotype was recorded many times. This chain links TRBV18 with TRBJ2-3; D unclear. The CDR3 is 13 amino acids. The germline CDR1 and CDR2 sequences are KGHSH and LQKENI. V lost 8 bases to trimming and J lost 2 bases, with 11 bases between them. The CDR3 loop is CASHMRHTDTQYF. The DNA for the CDR3 is TGTGCCAGCCACATGAGGCACACAGATACGCAGTATTTT.

This clonotype came up many times. CDR3 in DNA: TGTGCCAGCAGTTTGATAGTCCAAGAGACCCAGTACTTC. Its translation is CASSLIVQETQYF. The genes are TRBV12-3 or TRBV12-4 and TRBJ2-5; no clear D. The ends were cut back, 3 bases at V and 1 base at J, with 6 bases in the middle. CDR3 size: 13 residues.

The chain uses TRBV10-1 and TRBJ2-5; 9 bases are a match to TRBD1. V gave up 2 bases and J gave up 7 bases; unmatched junction bases: 5. The CDR3 covers 14 residues. Germline CDR1 reads WNHNN; CDR2 reads SYGVQD (reference sequence). The CDR3 reads CASSETGQGTTQYF. CDR3 DNA: TGCGCCAGCAGTGAGACTGGACAGGGGACGACCCAGTACTTC.

The chain links TRBV5-1 to TRBJ2-1, with 12 positions matching TRBD2. This CDR3 has 14 residues. Germline V gene lookup returns CDR1 SGHRS and CDR2 YFSETQ. V was pared by 3 bases and J by 10 bases, with 5 bases of the junction left unmatched. The CDR3 sequence: CASSSFLAGGEQFF. As DNA, the CDR3 is TGCGCCAGCAGCTCTTTTCTAGCGGGGGGGGAGCAGTTCTTC.

This chain connects TRBV7-9 to TRBJ1-2, with a possible D match to TRBD1 (6 bases). Germline assignment: CDR1 SEHNR and CDR2 FQNEAQ (reference sequence). Trimming cost V 7 bases and J 3 bases, with 24 bases left between them. This CDR3 has 17 residues. The CDR3 here is CASISAALANRDYGYTF. In nucleotides, the CDR3 is TGTGCCAGCATCTCCGCAGCTTTAGCCAACAGGGACTATGGCTACACCTTC.

This sequence joins TRBV9 and TRBJ2-3; D remains unclear. The CDR3 extends over 13 amino acids. With 0 bases removed from V and 6 bases from J, the gap between germline ends came to 8 bases. CDR1 SGDLS and CDR2 YYNGEE come from the germline V gene. The CDR3 loop is CASSVGSADTQYF. In DNA form, the CDR3 reads TGTGCCAGCAGCGTAGGCTCGGCGGATACGCAGTATTTT.

This clonotype showed up many times. The CDR3: CASSTRTSGDYEQYF. For the CDR3, the DNA is TGTGCCAGCAGCACCAGGACTAGCGGGGACTACGAGCAGTACTTC. The chain uses TRBV7-8 and TRBJ2-7; 12 nucleotides line up with TRBD2. The CDR3 sequence is 15 residues long. The germline gives CDR1 SGHVS, CDR2 FQNEAQ. The V segment lost 5 bases and the J segment 3 bases; nucleotides outside the gene matches: 5.

This clonotype was recorded at least ten times. The rearrangement uses TRBV20-1 and TRBJ2-7; weak D call: TRBD2 (5 bases). CDR1 DFQATT and CDR2 SNEGSKA come from the germline V gene (reference sequence). With 0 bases removed from V and 0 bases from J, the gap between germline ends came to 12 bases. The CDR3 consists of 15 residues. CDR3 nucleotides: TGCAGTGCTAGAGACGGGGAGCTTTACTCCTACGAGCAGTACTTC. Protein: CSARDGELYSYEQYF.

This clonotype was found a few times. The genes are TRBV19 and TRBJ1-2, with a possible D match to TRBD1 (5 bases). CDR1 is LNHDA and CDR2 is SQIVND in the germline V gene (reference sequence). Trimming cost V 4 bases and J 8 bases, with 20 bases left between them. The CDR3 extends over 15 amino acids. For the CDR3, the DNA is TGTGCCAGTAGTACCCGGGACTCTCCACGGGAAGGCTACACCTTC. Residues: CASSTRDSPREGYTF.

This clonotype was observed many times. The chain carries TRBV12-5 and TRBJ2-3; TRBD1 matches at 11 bases. V gave up 2 bases and J gave up 4 bases; unmatched junction bases: 5. Germline CDR1 LGHNT, CDR2 FRNRAP. This CDR3 has 16 residues. CDR3 in amino acids: CASGLPPGQGADTQYF. The CDR3 bases are TGTGCTAGTGGTTTGCCACCGGGACAGGGGGCAGATACGCAGTATTTT.

This clonotype was seen repeatedly, ten times or more. The rearrangement links TRBV30 to TRBJ1-5, with D possibly TRBD1 on 5 matching bases. Trimming stripped 4 bases from V and 4 bases from J, with 11 bases between. This CDR3 contains 13 residues. Germline values: CDR1 GTSNPN, CDR2 SVGIG (reference sequence). The DNA of the CDR3 is TGTGCCTGGACAACAGGCGCGAATCAGCCCCAGCATTTT. Translation gives CAWTTGANQPQHF. The whole variable domain, remainder taken from reference TRBV30 and TRBJ1-5, is SQTIHQWPATLVQPVGSPLSLECTVEGTSNPNLYWYRQAAGRGLQLLFYSVGIGQISSEVPQNLSASRPQDRQFILSSKKLLLSDSGFYLCAWTTGANQPQHFGDGTRLSIL.